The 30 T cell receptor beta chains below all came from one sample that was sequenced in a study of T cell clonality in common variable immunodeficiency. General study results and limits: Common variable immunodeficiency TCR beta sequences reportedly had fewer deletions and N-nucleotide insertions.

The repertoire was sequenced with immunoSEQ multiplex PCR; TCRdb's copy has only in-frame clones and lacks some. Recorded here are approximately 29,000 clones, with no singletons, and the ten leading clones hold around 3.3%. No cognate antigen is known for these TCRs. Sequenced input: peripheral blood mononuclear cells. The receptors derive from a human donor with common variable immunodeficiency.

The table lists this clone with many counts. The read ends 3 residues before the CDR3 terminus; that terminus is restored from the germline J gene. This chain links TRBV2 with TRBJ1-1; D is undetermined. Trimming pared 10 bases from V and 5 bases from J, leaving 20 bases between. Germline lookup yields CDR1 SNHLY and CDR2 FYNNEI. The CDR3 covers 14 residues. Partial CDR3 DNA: TGTGCCACCCCTCACGGCGCGGGGAAAACTGAA. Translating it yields CATPHGAGKTE. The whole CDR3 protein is CATPHGAGKTEAFF.

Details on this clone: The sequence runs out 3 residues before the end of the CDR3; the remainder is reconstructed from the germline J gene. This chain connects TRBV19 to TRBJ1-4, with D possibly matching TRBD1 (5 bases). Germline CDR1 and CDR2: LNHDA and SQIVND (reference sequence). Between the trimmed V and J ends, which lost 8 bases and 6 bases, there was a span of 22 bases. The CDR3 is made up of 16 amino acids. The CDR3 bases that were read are TGTGCCAGTTGCGCCCACCTCCGGGGGAGAGATGAAAAA. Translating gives CASCAHLRGRDEK. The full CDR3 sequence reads CASCAHLRGRDEKLFF.

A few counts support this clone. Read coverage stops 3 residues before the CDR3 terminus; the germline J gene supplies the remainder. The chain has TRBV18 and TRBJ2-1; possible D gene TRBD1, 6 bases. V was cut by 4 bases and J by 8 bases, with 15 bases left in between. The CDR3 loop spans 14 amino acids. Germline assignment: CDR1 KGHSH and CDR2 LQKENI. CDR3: CASSLADRIDEQFF. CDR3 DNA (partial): TGTGCCAGCTCACTAGCTGACAGGATTGATGAG.

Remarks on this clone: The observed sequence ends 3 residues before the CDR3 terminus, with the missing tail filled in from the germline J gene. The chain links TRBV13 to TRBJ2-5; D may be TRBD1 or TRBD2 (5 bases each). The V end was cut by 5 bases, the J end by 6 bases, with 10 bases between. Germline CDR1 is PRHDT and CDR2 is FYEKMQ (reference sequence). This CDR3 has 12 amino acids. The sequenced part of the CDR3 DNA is TGTGCCAGCAGCCGAGGGGCGAAGACC. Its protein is CASSRGAKT. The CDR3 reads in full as CASSRGAKTQYF.

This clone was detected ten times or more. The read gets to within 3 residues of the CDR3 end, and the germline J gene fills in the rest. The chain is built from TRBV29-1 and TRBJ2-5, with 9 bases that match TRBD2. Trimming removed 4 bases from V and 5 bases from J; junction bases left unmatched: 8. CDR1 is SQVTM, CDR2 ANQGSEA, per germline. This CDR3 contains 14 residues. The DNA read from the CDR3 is TGCAGCGTTGTGGAGCGGGGGGCAGGGGAGACC. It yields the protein CSVVERGAGET. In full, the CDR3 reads CSVVERGAGETQYF.

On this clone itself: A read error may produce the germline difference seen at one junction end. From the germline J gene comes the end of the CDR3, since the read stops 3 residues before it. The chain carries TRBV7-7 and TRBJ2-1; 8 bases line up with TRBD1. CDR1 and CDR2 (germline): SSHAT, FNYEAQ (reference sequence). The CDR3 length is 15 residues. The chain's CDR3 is CASSLDRDRSNEQFF. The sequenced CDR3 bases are TGTGCTAGCAGCTTAGATCGGGACAGGAGCAATGAG.

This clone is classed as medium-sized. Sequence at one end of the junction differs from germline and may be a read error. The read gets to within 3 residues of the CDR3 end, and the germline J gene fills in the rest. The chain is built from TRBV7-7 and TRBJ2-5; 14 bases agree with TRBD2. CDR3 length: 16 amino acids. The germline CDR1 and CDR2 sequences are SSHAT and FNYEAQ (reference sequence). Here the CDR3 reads CASSPGLAGGQETQYF. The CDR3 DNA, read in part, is TGTGCTAGCAGCCCTGGACTAGCGGGGGGCCAAGAGACC.

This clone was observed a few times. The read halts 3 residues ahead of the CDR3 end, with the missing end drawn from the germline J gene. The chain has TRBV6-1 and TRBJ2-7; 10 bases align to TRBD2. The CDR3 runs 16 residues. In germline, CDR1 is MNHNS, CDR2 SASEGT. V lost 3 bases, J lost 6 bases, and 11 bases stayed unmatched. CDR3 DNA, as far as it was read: TGTGCCAGCAGTGAGGGTACTAGCGGGAAGTCAGGCGAG. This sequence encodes CASSEGTSGKSGE. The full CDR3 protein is CASSEGTSGKSGEQYF.

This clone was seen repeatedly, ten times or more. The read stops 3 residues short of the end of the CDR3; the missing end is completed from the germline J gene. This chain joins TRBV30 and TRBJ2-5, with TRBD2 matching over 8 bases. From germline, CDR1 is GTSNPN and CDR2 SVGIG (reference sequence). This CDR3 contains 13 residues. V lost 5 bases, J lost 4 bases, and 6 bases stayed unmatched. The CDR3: CAWRRGGGETQYF. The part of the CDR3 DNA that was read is TGTGCCTGGCGACGGGGGGGAGGAGAGACC.

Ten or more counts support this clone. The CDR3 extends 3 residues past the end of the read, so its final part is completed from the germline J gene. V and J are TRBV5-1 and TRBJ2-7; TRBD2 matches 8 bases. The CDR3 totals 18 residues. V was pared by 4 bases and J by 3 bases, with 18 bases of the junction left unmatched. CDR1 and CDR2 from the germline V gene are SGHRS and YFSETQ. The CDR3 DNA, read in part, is TGCGCCAGCAGCCCCCACTTCGGGGGGGCCGTGCACTACTACGAG. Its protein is CASSPHFGGAVHYYE. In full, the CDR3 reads CASSPHFGGAVHYYEQYF.

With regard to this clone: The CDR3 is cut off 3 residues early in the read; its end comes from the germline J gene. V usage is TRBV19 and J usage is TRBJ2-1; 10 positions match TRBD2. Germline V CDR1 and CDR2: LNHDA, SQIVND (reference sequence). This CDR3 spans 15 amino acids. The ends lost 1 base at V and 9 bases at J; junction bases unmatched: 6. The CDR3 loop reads CASSIGDSGGSEQFF. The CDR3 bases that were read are TGTGCCAGTAGTATAGGTGATAGCGGGGGGTCTGAG.

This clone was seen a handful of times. CDR3 protein: CASSIESGGRHNEQFF. CDR3 bases read: TGTGCCAGTAGTATAGAGTCGGGGGGACGTCACAATGAG. The chain combines TRBV19 with TRBJ2-1; 7 bases are a match to TRBD2. Read data end 3 residues before the CDR3 end; the end is taken from the germline J gene. After removal of 0 bases from V and 5 bases from J, the junction contained 7 bases not matched to a gene. The CDR3 runs to 16 residues. CDR1 LNHDA and CDR2 SQIVND come from the germline V gene (reference sequence). The variable domain in full, with the rest retrieved from reference TRBV19 and TRBJ2-1, is DGGITQSPKYLFRKEGQNVTLSCEQNLNHDAMYWYRQDPGQGLRLIYYSQIVNDFQKGDIAEGYSVSREKKESFPLTVTSAQKNPTAFYLCASSIESGGRHNEQFFGPGTRLTVL.

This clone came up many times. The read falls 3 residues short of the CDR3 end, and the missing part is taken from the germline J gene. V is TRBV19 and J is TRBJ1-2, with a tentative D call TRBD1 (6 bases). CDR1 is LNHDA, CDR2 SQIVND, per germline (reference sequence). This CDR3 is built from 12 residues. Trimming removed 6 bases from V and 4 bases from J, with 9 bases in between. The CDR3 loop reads CASRRGFYGYTF. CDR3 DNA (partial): TGTGCCAGTAGGAGGGGGTTCTATGGC.

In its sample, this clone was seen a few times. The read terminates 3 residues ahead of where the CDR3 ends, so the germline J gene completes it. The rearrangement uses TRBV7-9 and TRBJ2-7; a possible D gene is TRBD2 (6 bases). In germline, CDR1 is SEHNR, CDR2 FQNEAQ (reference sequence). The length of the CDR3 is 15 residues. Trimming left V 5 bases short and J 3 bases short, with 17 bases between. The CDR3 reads CASSPDGGFGYEQYF. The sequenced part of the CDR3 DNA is TGTGCCAGCAGCCCAGATGGAGGGTTTGGCTACGAG.

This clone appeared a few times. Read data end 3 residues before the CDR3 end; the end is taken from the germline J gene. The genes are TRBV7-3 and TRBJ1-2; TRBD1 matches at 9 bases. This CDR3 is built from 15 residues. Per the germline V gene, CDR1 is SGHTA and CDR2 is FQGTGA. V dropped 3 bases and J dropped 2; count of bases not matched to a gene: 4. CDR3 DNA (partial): TGTGCCAGCAGCTTCACCGGGACAGGGAACTATGGC. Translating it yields CASSFTGTGNYG. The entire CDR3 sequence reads CASSFTGTGNYGYTF. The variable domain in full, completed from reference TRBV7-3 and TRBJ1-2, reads GAGVSQTPSNKVTEKGKYVELRCDPISGHTALYWYRQSLGQGPEFLIYFQGTGAADDSGLPNDRFFAVRPEGSVSTLKIQRTERGDSAVYLCASSFTGTGNYGYTFGSGTRLTVV.

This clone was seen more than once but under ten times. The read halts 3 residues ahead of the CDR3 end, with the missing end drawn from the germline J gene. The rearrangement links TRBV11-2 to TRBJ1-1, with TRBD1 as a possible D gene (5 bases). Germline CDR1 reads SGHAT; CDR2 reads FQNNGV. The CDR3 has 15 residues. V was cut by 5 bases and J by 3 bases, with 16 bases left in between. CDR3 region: CASSRAGQRHTEAFF. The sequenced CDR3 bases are TGTGCCAGCAGCCGGGCGGGGCAGAGACACACTGAA.

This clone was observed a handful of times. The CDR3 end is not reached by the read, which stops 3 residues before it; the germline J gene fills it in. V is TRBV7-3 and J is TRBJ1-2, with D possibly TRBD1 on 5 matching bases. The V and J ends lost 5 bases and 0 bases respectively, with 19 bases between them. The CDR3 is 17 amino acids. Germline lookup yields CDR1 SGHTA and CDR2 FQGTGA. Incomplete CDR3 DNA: TGTGCCAGCAGCCCCGACGGGAGTCCGACAGCTAACTATGGC. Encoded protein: CASSPDGSPTANYG. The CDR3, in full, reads CASSPDGSPTANYGYTF.

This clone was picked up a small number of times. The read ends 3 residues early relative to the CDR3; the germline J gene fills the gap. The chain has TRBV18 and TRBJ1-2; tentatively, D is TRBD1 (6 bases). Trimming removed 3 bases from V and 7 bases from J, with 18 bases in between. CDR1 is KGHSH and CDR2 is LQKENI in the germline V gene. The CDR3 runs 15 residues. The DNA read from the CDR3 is TGTGCCAGCTCACCGCCCTCGGTAAGGGGGTTTGGC. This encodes CASSPPSVRGFG. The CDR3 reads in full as CASSPPSVRGFGYTF.

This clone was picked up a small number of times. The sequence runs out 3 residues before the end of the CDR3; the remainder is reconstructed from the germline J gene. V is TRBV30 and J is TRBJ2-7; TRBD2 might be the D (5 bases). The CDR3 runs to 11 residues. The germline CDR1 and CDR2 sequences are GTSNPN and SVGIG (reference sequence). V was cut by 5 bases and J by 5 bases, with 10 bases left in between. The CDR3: CAWVARDEQYF. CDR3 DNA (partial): TGTGCCTGGGTGGCGCGGGACGAG.

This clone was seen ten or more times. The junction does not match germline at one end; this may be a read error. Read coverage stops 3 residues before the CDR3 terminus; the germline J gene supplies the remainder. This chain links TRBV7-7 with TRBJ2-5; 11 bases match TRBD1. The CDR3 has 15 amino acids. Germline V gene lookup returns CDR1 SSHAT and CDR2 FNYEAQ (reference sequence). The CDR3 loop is CASSPGQGAAKTQYF. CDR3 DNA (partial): TGTGCTAGCAGCCCTGGACAGGGGGCGGCGAAGACC.

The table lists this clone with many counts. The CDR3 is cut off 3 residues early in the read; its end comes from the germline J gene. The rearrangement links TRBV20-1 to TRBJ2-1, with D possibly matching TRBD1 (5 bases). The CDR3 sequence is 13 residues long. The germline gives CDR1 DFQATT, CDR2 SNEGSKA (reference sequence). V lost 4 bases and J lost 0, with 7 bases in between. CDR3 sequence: CSAIGDSYNEQFF. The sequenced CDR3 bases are TGCAGTGCTATAGGGGACTCCTACAATGAG.

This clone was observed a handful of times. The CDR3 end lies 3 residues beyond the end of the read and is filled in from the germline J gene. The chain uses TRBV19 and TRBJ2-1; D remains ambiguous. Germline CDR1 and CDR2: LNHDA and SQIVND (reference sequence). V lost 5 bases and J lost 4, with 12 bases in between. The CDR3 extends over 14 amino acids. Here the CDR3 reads CASSPKAQYNEQFF. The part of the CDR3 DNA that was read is TGTGCCAGTAGTCCCAAGGCACAGTACAATGAG.

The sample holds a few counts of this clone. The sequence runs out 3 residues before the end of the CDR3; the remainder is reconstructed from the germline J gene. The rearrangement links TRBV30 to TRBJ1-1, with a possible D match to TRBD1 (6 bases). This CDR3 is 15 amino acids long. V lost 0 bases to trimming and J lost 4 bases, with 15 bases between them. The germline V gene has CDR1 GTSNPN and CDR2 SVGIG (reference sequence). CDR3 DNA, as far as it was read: TGTGCCTGGAGTGTATCAAACAGGGCGGTCACTGAA. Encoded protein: CAWSVSNRAVTE. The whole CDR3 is CAWSVSNRAVTEAFF.

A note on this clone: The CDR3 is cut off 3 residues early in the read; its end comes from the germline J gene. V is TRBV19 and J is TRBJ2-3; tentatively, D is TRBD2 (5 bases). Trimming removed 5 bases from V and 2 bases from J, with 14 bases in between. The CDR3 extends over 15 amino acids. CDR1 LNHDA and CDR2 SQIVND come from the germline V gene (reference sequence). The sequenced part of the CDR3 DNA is TGTGCCAGTAGTCGGACTCTTCTGCTCACAGATACG. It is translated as CASSRTLLLTDT. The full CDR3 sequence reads CASSRTLLLTDTQYF.

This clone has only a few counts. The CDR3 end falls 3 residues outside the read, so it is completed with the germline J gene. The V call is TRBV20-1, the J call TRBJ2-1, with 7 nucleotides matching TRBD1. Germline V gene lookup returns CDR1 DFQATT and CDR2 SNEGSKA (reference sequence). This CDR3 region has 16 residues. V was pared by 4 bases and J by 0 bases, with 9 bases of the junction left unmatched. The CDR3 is CSANTGAPSSYNEQFF. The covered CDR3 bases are TGCAGTGCTAACACAGGGGCTCCGAGCTCCTACAATGAG.

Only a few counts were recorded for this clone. The DNA read from the CDR3 is TGTGCCAGTAGTATTGTGGGGCGGAATTCACCC. Translation gives CASSIVGRNSP. The CDR3 in full is CASSIVGRNSPLHF. This chain links TRBV19 with TRBJ1-6, with D maybe TRBD1 (5 bases). The read ends 3 residues early relative to the CDR3; the germline J gene fills the gap. The V end was cut by 3 bases, the J end by 7 bases, with 10 bases between. The CDR3 is 14 amino acids. Germline loops: CDR1 LNHDA, CDR2 SQIVND (reference sequence).

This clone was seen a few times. Partial CDR3 DNA: TGTGCCAGCTCACTCGGGACCGGGGGACCCTACGAG. Protein sequence: CASSLGTGGPYE. The whole CDR3 protein reads CASSLGTGGPYEQYF. The J gene is TRBJ2-7, the V gene TRBV18; TRBD2 might be the D (6 bases). The CDR3 end is not reached by the read, which stops 3 residues before it; the germline J gene fills it in. This CDR3 comprises 15 residues. Germline CDR1 KGHSH, CDR2 LQKENI. Trimming took off 4 bases at V and 2 bases at J, with 15 bases between the two ends.

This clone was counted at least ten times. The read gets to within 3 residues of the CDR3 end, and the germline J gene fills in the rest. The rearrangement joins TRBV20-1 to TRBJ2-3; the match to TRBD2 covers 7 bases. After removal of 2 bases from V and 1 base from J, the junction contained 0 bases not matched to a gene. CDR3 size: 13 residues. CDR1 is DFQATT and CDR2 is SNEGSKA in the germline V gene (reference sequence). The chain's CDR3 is CSARLAGTDTQYF. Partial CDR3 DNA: TGCAGTGCTAGACTAGCGGGCACAGATACG.

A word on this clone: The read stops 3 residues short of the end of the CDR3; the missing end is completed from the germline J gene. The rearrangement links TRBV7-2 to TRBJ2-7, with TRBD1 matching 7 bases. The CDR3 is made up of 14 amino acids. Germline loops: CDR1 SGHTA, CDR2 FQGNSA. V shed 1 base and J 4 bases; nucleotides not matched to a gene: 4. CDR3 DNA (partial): TGTGCCAGCAGCTTAGGCGGCAGGGGGTACGAG. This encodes CASSLGGRGYE. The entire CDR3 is CASSLGGRGYEQYF.

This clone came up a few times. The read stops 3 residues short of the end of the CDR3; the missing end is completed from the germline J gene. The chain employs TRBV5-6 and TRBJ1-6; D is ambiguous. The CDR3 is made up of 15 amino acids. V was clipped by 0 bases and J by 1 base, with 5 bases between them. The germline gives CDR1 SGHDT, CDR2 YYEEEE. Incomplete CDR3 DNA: TGTGCCAGCAGCTTGGGGCTGTCCTATAATTCACCC. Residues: CASSLGLSYNSP. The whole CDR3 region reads CASSLGLSYNSPLHF.